Following are 10 T cell receptor beta chains from one sample sequenced in a study of blood T cell repertoires in COVID-19. Sequencing was performed with immunoSEQ multiplex PCR; in TCRdb, only in-frame clones are kept and a portion is missing. Here the sample spans 400,000 to 550,000 clones, roughly 85% being singletons. Specimen: PBMCs or T cells enriched from blood (not recorded which). Source of these receptors: a woman aged 18 to 35 with acute COVID-19.

The rearrangement joins TRBV7-2 to TRBJ2-7; tentatively, D is TRBD2 (6 bases). The CDR3 has 13 amino acids. Per the germline V gene, CDR1 is SGHTA and CDR2 is FQGNSA. V dropped 4 bases and J dropped 4 bases, with 11 bases sitting between them. As DNA, the CDR3 is TGTGCCAGCAGCTCATCGGAGGGATACGAGCAGTACTTC. Its translation is CASSSSEGYEQYF.

J is TRBJ1-1 and V is TRBV2, with a tentative D call TRBD1 (5 bases). Deletions cut 5 bases from V and 3 bases from J, with 16 bases between. There are 15 residues in the CDR3. CDR1 SNHLY and CDR2 FYNNEI come from the germline V gene. Written as DNA, the CDR3 is TGTGCCAGCAGTAAAAGGACGGGGGATTACACTGAAGCTTTCTTT. Protein: CASSKRTGDYTEAFF.

This chain uses TRBV9 with TRBJ2-7; 11 bases map to TRBD1. This CDR3 contains 16 residues. The junction had 3 bases not matched to a gene; V was cut back by 0 bases and J by 1 base. Germline assignment: CDR1 SGDLS and CDR2 YYNGEE. The chain's CDR3 is CASSVEGTGGSYEQYF. As DNA, the CDR3 is TGTGCCAGCAGCGTAGAGGGGACAGGGGGGTCCTACGAGCAGTACTTC.

The CDR3 sequence is CASSEDRVGYTF. The CDR3 DNA reads TGTGCCAGCAGCGAAGACAGGGTTGGCTACACCTTC. V and J are TRBV5-4 and TRBJ1-2; 7 bases line up with TRBD1. Germline CDR1 is SGHNT and CDR2 is YYREEE (reference sequence). This CDR3 spans 12 amino acids. With 4 bases clipped from V and 7 bases from J, the junction kept 4 bases outside the gene matches.

The chain uses TRBV7-2 and TRBJ2-7, with TRBD2 matching 9 bases. The CDR3 covers 16 residues. Per germline, CDR1 SGHTA and CDR2 FQGNSA. J was trimmed by 1 base and V by 5 bases; bases with no gene match: 9. For the CDR3, the DNA is TGTGCCAGCAGCCCCTCTTTGACTAGCGGATCCTACGAGCAGTACTTC. This encodes CASSPSLTSGSYEQYF.

The rearrangement links TRBV11-2 to TRBJ2-2, with 10 positions matching TRBD2. Germline CDR1 is SGHAT and CDR2 is FQNNGV. The CDR3 runs to 15 residues. After removal of 3 bases from V and 3 bases from J, the junction contained 1 base not matched to a gene. The CDR3: CASSFLAGDTGELFF. The CDR3 nucleotides are TGTGCCAGCAGCTTCCTAGCGGGAGACACCGGGGAGCTGTTTTTT.

The chain has TRBV7-2 and TRBJ2-5, with D uncertain. Trimming shortened V by 1 base and J by 5 bases, and 11 bases separated the two germline ends. This CDR3 is built from 14 residues. CDR1 is SGHTA and CDR2 is FQGNSA in the germline V gene. The CDR3 sequence is CASSLGVGSETQYF. The DNA of the CDR3 is TGTGCCAGCAGCTTAGGGGTGGGTAGCGAGACCCAGTACTTC.

The rearrangement links TRBV5-1 to TRBJ2-7; 11 bases line up with TRBD2. This CDR3 has 17 residues. CDR1 and CDR2 from the germline V gene are SGHRS and YFSETQ. The J segment lost 0 bases and the V segment lost 0 bases, leaving 5 bases of the junction unmatched. The CDR3 DNA is TGCGCCAGCAGCTTGGCCGGGACTAGCGGAAACTCCTACGAGCAGTACTTC. The encoded protein is CASSLAGTSGNSYEQYF.

This clone showed up just a few times. The chain combines TRBV7-9 with TRBJ1-2; D is perhaps TRBD1 (5 bases). The germline CDR1 and CDR2 sequences are SEHNR and FQNEAQ (reference sequence). The CDR3 has 13 amino acids. Trimming cost V 4 bases and J 8 bases, with 14 bases left between them. CDR3 in amino acids: CASSYSGYSGYTF. CDR3 coding DNA: TGTGCCAGCAGCTACTCAGGGTATTCGGGCTACACCTTC.

This chain joins TRBV5-3 and TRBJ2-1; 7 nucleotides agree with TRBD2. TRBV5-3 is filed as an ORF, its function uncertain. The CDR3 has 17 residues. Trimming took 4 bases from V and 0 from J; bases not matched to a gene: 10. This CDR3 is CARSNKLALSSYNEQFF. The CDR3 region has the DNA TGTGCCAGAAGCAACAAACTAGCGCTCAGCTCCTACAATGAGCAGTTCTTC.